This record concerns one T cell receptor (beta chain) sequence. Profiling relied on immunoSEQ multiplex PCR, and the TCRdb table lists in-frame clones only, not all of them. The sample shows almost 400,000 clones, around 92% of them seen only once. These data come from a study of blood T cell repertoires in COVID-19. V shed 8 bases and J 4 bases; nucleotides not matched to a gene: 2. The germline V gene has CDR1 LGHDT and CDR2 YNNKEL (reference sequence). The CDR3 is 13 amino acids. The study assigned cohorts using participant-reported clinical history. Recovered Cohort 3 donors showed two negative PCRs, clearance, or symptom resolution.

The sample taken for sequencing was PBMCs or T cells enriched from blood (not recorded which). The genes are TRBV3-1 (or the pseudogene TRBV3-2) and TRBJ2-2, with 9 bases matching TRBD2. This clonotype was sampled from a woman aged 25-40 years who had recovered from COVID-19. As DNA, the CDR3 is TGTGCCAGCGGAGCGGGGGGCACCGGGGAGCTGTTTTTT. It is translated as CASGAGGTGELFF.